This entry concerns a single T cell receptor (beta chain). Its antigen is as yet unknown. These data are taken from a study of cytomegalovirus exposure and HLA in healthy donors. Regarding the study as a whole: The classifier reportedly diagnosed cytomegalovirus status with high specificity and sensitivity. The study put some 150 TCR beta chains on its list as cytomegalovirus-associated.

There are 16 residues in the CDR3. The germline CDR1 and CDR2 sequences are SGHTS and YDEGEE. The junction had 7 bases not matched to a gene; V was cut back by 5 bases and J by 0 bases. The table came from immunoSEQ multiplex PCR; TCRdb's copy has only in-frame clones and leaves some out. Here the sample spans approximately 160,000 clones, less than 95% being singletons. The donors were members of the approximately 130-subject validation cohort (separate from the roughly 670-subject first cohort). The sequence was obtained from a woman younger than 35 in good health and CMV-seropositive. Sequencing input: PBMCs. The chain carries TRBV5-8 and TRBJ1-1; 10 bases align to TRBD1. CDR3 region: CASRVGTGVMNTEAFF. The CDR3 DNA is TGTGCCAGCAGGGTTGGGACAGGGGTTATGAACACTGAAGCTTTCTTT.